This T cell receptor (beta chain) appears in the sequencing data of a study of identifying expanded T cells in peripheral blood. Generated by immunoSEQ multiplex PCR, the TCRdb table keeps only in-frame clones and is missing some. The sample lists about 78,000 clones, 84% occurring once. No infections or other immune events were documented during collection. The trim removed 4 bases at V and 5 bases at J, leaving 11 bases unmatched. The CDR3 contains 16 residues. Germline V gene lookup returns CDR1 SGDLS and CDR2 YYNGEE. This chain links TRBV9 with TRBJ1-1, with 10 bases lining up with TRBD1. This receptor was identified in a person between 18 and 75 years old in good health. What was sequenced was blood. The chain's CDR3 is CASSSHRDRGGTEAFF. In DNA form, the CDR3 reads TGTGCCAGCAGCTCCCACCGGGACAGGGGAGGAACTGAAGCTTTCTTT.